This T cell receptor beta chain came from a study of molecular identifiers for immune sequencing clone quantification. Preparation of the bulk TCR libraries relied on previously described methods and listed TCR primers. TCRdb recomputed calls from the PCR reads with MiXCR, one row per CDR3 protein. Of about 98,000 distinct CDR3 sequences in the sample, under 40% were seen once. To note about this clonotype: No antigen is known for it.

The study's findings and limits: Jurkat TCR RNA spiked in from one cell (amid more than 850,000 naive cells) was reportedly detectable.

V shed 5 bases and J 2 bases; nucleotides not matched to a gene: 5. The CDR3 consists of 15 residues. Germline assignment: CDR1 SGHVS and CDR2 FNYEAQ. As CD8+CD4-CCR7+CD45RA+ cells, naive CD8 T cells were sorted. Material for sequencing was naive CD8+ T cells from blood, with Jurkat cell RNA spiked in. The sample's subset: FACS-sorted CD8+CD4-CCR7+CD45RA+ naive T cells. The clonotype was recovered from a human donor in good health. Some libraries in this study had Jurkat cell RNA spiked in. The V gene is TRBV7-6, the J gene TRBJ2-3, with 9 nucleotides matching TRBD2. DNA for the CDR3: TGTGCCAGCAGCACCGGGACTAGCAACACAGATACGCAGTATTTT. Residues: CASSTGTSNTDTQYF.